This entry lists 21 T cell receptor beta chains sequenced from one sample in a study of glioma-infiltrating T cells. Using RNA template, CDR3s of TCR alpha and beta were amplified with iRepertoire arm-PCR. TCRdb reprocessed the multiplex PCR reads via MiXCR and lists one record per CDR3 protein. The data contain some 11,000 distinct CDR3 sequences, less than 30% of them singletons. The source material was glioma tissue, nonneoplastic brain tissue, or PBMCs (not recorded which). Receptors originate from a human donor with low-grade glioma or glioblastoma, undergoing nonglioma brain surgery, or in good health (not recorded which).

Sample share makes this clonotype medium-sized. The rearrangement joins TRBV28 to TRBJ2-5; D unresolved. The V end was cut by 3 bases, the J end by 5 bases, with 4 bases between. The CDR3 is 11 amino acids. Germline values: CDR1 MDHEN, CDR2 SYDVKM. CDR3 sequence: CASSFGETQYF. The CDR3 DNA reads as TGTGCCAGCAGTTTTGGGGAGACCCAGTACTTC.

This clonotype was counted only a few times. CDR3 DNA: TGTGCCAGCAGCTCATCCGGGGGGCAAATAACAGATACGCAGTATTTT. It encodes CASSSSGGQITDTQYF. The chain uses TRBV7-2 and TRBJ2-3; possibly TRBD2 for D (7 bases). With 4 bases removed from V and 3 bases from J, the gap between germline ends came to 17 bases. The CDR3 is 16 amino acids. Per the germline V gene, CDR1 is SGHTA and CDR2 is FQGNSA.

This clonotype showed up just a few times. This rearrangement joins TRBV7-8 to TRBJ2-7, with D uncertain. Trimming took off 5 bases at V and 5 bases at J, with 13 bases between the two ends. Germline loops: CDR1 SGHVS, CDR2 FQNEAQ. The CDR3 loop spans 13 amino acids. For the CDR3, the DNA is TGTGCCAGCAGCCTGACCTACGACCACGAGCAGTACTTC. Translating gives CASSLTYDHEQYF.

V usage is TRBV27 and J usage is TRBJ2-7; 7 nucleotides line up with TRBD1. Germline CDR1 and CDR2: MNHEY and SMNVEV (reference sequence). After removal of 2 bases from V and 6 bases from J, the junction contained 10 bases not matched to a gene. This CDR3 has 15 residues. In nucleotides, the CDR3 is TGTGCCAGCAGTTTACCACGTGTGACAGGGCTCGAGCAGTACTTC. Protein: CASSLPRVTGLEQYF.

The J gene is TRBJ2-1, the V gene TRBV7-2; weak D call: TRBD2 (5 bases). The CDR3 is 18 residues long. CDR1 is SGHTA, CDR2 FQGNSA, per germline. V dropped 1 base and J dropped 0 bases, with 16 bases sitting between them. CDR3: CASSLEAPGFASYNEQFF. In DNA, the CDR3 is TGTGCCAGCAGCTTAGAGGCCCCGGGGTTCGCCTCCTACAATGAGCAGTTCTTC.

Points on this clonotype: A read error may produce the germline difference seen at one junction end. The chain carries TRBV6-4 and TRBJ2-1; D remains unclear. CDR3 length equals 13 residues. The germline V gene encodes CDR1 MRHNA and CDR2 SNTAGT. CDR3 DNA: TGTGTCAGCAGTGAACTCCCCTACAATGAGCAGTCCTTC. Encoded protein: CVSSELPYNEQSF.

This clonotype was recorded at least ten times. V usage is TRBV7-9 and J usage is TRBJ1-6; D gene uncertain. From germline, CDR1 is SEHNR and CDR2 FQNEAQ (reference sequence). The CDR3 extends over 12 amino acids. The ends were cut back, 5 bases at V and 9 bases at J, with 8 bases in the middle. In nucleotides, the CDR3 is TGTGCCAGCAGCGAACCAGTTTCACCCCTCCACTTT. Its translation: CASSEPVSPLHF.

In this sample, this clonotype is medium-sized. The chain links TRBV6-1 to TRBJ2-7, with TRBD2 identical over 9 bases. Germline CDR1 is MNHNS and CDR2 is SASEGT. The CDR3 extends over 15 amino acids. Germline trimming cut 5 bases from V and 1 base from J; bases unmatched to any gene: 6. As DNA, the CDR3 is TGTGCCAGCAGTCTCGGCAGCGGGAGGTCCTACGAGCAGTACTTC. It is translated as CASSLGSGRSYEQYF.

In this sample, this clonotype turned up many times. V gene TRBV4-1 combines with J gene TRBJ2-1; 7 nucleotides line up with TRBD2. The CDR3 spans 12 residues. V was clipped by 11 bases and J by 13 bases; unmatched bases: 14. Looked up from germline, CDR1 is MGHRA and CDR2 is YSYEKL. CDR3 coding DNA: TGCGCCTCTGGGCGGGAGTTCGGCCCCCAGTTCTTC. This codes for CASGREFGPQFF.

This clonotype was seen ten or more times. The chain uses TRBV7-8 and TRBJ2-7, with 8 bases that match TRBD2. Trimming cost V 0 bases and J 2 bases; bases outside gene matches: 0. CDR3 length: 14 amino acids. Germline CDR1 is SGHVS and CDR2 is FQNEAQ. CDR3 loop: CASSLASGAYEQYF. In nucleotides, the CDR3 is TGTGCCAGCAGCTTAGCTAGCGGGGCCTACGAGCAGTACTTC.

This clonotype has ten or more counts. The rearrangement joins TRBV24-1 to TRBJ2-3; no firm D call. The CDR3 has 11 residues. Between the trimmed V and J ends, which lost 0 bases and 10 bases, there was a span of 4 bases. Germline CDR1 is KGHDR and CDR2 is SFDVKD. The CDR3 DNA follows: TGTGCCACCAGTGATTTGTCGGCGCAGTATTTT. It encodes CATSDLSAQYF.

J is TRBJ1-3 and V is TRBV7-9; D remains unclear. Trimming stripped 7 bases from V and 3 bases from J, with 28 bases between. In germline, CDR1 is SEHNR, CDR2 FQNEAQ (reference sequence). The CDR3 has 19 residues. CDR3 amino acids: CASTQYPPVSTTIGNTIYF. The CDR3 region has the DNA TGTGCCAGCACCCAATACCCACCCGTGAGCACTACAATTGGAAACACCATATATTTT.

With regard to this clonotype: A clone one base away is much larger, so this may be a read error. The chain carries TRBV20-1 and TRBJ1-1, with 11 positions matching TRBD1. The germline gives CDR1 DFQATT, CDR2 SNEGSKA (reference sequence). The CDR3 extends over 14 amino acids. V was clipped by 7 bases and J by 5 bases; unmatched bases: 9. In nucleotides, the CDR3 is TGCAGTGAAAGGACAGGGGGCGGGGGAACTGAAGCTTTCTTT. Encoded protein: CSERTGGGGTEAFF.

V gene TRBV7-2 combines with J gene TRBJ2-7, with D possibly being TRBD1 or TRBD2 (6 bases each). V was cut by 2 bases and J by 6 bases, with 17 bases left in between. CDR1 is SGHTA, CDR2 FQGNSA, per germline. The CDR3 is 15 residues long. CDR3 bases: TGTGCCAGCAGCTTATGGGGGGTAGGGGGGCGCGAGCAGTACTTC. This sequence encodes CASSLWGVGGREQYF.

This clonotype was seen a handful of times. The chain is built from TRBV7-2 and TRBJ2-1; 12 bases align to TRBD2. The V gene end was trimmed by 0 bases and the J gene end by 4 bases; junction bases not matched to a gene: 4. Looked up from germline, CDR1 is SGHTA and CDR2 is FQGNSA. This CDR3 region has 17 residues. The CDR3 bases are TGTGCCAGCAGCTTAGCGGGGGGGACTAGCGGGTACAATGAGCAGTTCTTC. Its protein is CASSLAGGTSGYNEQFF. Full variable domain (remainder filled in from reference TRBV7-2 and TRBJ2-1): GAGVSQSPSNKVTEKGKDVELRCDPISGHTALYWYRQSLGQGLEFLIYFQGNSAPDKSGLPSDRFSAERTGGSVSTLTIQRTQQEDSAVYLCASSLAGGTSGYNEQFFGPGTRLTVL.

This clonotype was recorded a few times. V is TRBV25-1 and J is TRBJ1-1; the D is unclear. Trimming took off 4 bases at V and 0 bases at J, with 9 bases between the two ends. Looked up from germline, CDR1 is MGHDK and CDR2 is SYGVNS. This CDR3 contains 14 residues. The CDR3 sequence is CASSADIMNTEAFF. The CDR3 region has the DNA TGTGCCAGCAGTGCAGATATCATGAACACTGAAGCTTTCTTT.

This clonotype was seen many times. This chain joins TRBV7-2 and TRBJ2-7; D is unresolved. Germline CDR1 SGHTA, CDR2 FQGNSA. Trimming left V 5 bases short and J 6 bases short, with 23 bases between. The CDR3 is 16 residues long. CDR3 in amino acids: CASSPSKAKMHSEQYF. In DNA form, the CDR3 reads TGTGCCAGCAGCCCCAGTAAGGCTAAAATGCATTCCGAGCAGTACTTC.

Many counts were recorded for this clonotype. The V call is TRBV7-8, the J call TRBJ1-3, with D possibly TRBD1 on 5 matching bases. The length of the CDR3 is 12 residues. CDR1 SGHVS and CDR2 FQNEAQ come from the germline V gene. The V end lost 4 bases, the J end lost 4 bases, and 5 bases lay between the germline ends. DNA of the CDR3: TGTGCCAGCAGCTGGGACGGAAACACCATATATTTT. Translated, it gives CASSWDGNTIYF.

Details on this clonotype: Being one base from a much bigger clone, this may be a read error. This rearrangement joins TRBV20-1 to TRBJ2-1, with D uncertain. Trimming shortened V by 2 bases and J by 7 bases, and 12 bases separated the two germline ends. Germline CDR1 reads DFQATT; CDR2 reads SNEGSKA (reference sequence). The CDR3 sequence is 13 residues long. CDR3 sequence reads: CSARISDRNEQFF. The CDR3, as DNA: TGCAGTGCTAGAATTTCAGACCGAAATGAGCAGTTCTTC.

This clonotype was found many times. J is TRBJ2-7 and V is TRBV20-1, with D uncertain. The CDR3 is made up of 13 amino acids. V lost 1 base and J lost 3, with 10 bases in between. Germline CDR1 reads DFQATT; CDR2 reads SNEGSKA (reference sequence). The CDR3 region is CSARGILDYEQYF. CDR3 nucleotides: TGCAGTGCTAGAGGGATCCTCGACTACGAGCAGTACTTC.

The chain links TRBV29-1 to TRBJ1-2; D is unclear. Trimming stripped 7 bases from V and 2 bases from J, with 14 bases between. Germline CDR1 and CDR2: SQVTM and ANQGSEA. The CDR3 totals 13 residues. CDR3 nucleotide sequence: TGCAGCGCGGGGATAGGGCCCAACTATGGCTACACCTTC. It specifies CSAGIGPNYGYTF.